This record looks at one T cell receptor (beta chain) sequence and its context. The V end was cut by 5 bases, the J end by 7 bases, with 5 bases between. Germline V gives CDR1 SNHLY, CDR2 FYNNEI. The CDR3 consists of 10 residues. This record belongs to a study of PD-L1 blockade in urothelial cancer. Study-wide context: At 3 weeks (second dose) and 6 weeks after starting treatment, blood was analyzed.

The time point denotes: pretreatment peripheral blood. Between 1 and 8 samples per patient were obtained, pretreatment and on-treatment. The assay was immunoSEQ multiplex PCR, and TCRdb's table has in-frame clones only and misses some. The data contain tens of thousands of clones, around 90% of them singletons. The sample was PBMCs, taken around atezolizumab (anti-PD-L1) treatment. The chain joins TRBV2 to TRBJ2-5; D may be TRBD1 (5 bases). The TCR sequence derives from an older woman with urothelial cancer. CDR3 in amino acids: CASSTGTQYF. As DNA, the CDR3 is TGTGCCAGCAGTACAGGGACCCAGTACTTC.